This T cell receptor beta chain was identified in a study of T cell responses to AZD1222 COVID-19 vaccine. CDR3 length: 17 residues. Deletions cut 3 bases from V and 0 bases from J, with 14 bases between. Germline CDR1 reads KGHSH; CDR2 reads LQKENI. Profiling relied on immunoSEQ multiplex PCR, and the TCRdb table lists in-frame clones only, not all of them. The sample has 150,000 to 200,000 clones; around 90% are singletons. Note on this clone: The antigen remains undetermined.

Notes on the study in general: At baseline, seropositivity was found in only a handful of AZD1222 recipients. When two AZD1222 doses had been given, Spike-specific TCR breadth and depth rose.

The chain has TRBV18 and TRBJ1-4; D is uncertain. This material consisted of peripheral blood, taken 28 days after the second AZD1222 dose. The sequence derives from an adult who received the AZD1222 COVID-19 vaccine. The CDR3 DNA sequence: TGTGCCAGCTCACCCCCCATGAGCCTTGCAACTAATGAAAAACTGTTTTTT. Its translation is CASSPPMSLATNEKLFF. Full variable domain (remainder filled in from reference TRBV18 and TRBJ1-4): NAGVMQNPRHLVRRRGQEARLRCSPMKGHSHVYWYRQLPEEGLKFMVYLQKENIIDESGMPKERFSAEFPKEGPSILRIQQVVRGDSAAYFCASSPPMSLATNEKLFFGSGTQLSVL.